The T cell receptor (beta chain) under discussion was sequenced for a study of breast tumors, draining lymph nodes, adjacent tissues. TCRdb re-called the multiplex PCR reads through MiXCR, storing one row per CDR3 protein. The sample holds hundreds of thousands of distinct CDR3 sequences, approximately 29% seen once. Samples came from axillary lymph nodes draining the breast cancer. The CDR3 totals 14 residues. CDR1 SGHTA and CDR2 FQGTGA come from the germline V gene. V was cut by 4 bases and J by 1 base, with 10 bases left in between. Note on this clonotype: Its antigen is undetermined.

The study, taken as a whole, reports: Tumor T cell lymph node origin was a supported hypothesis, not proven.

What was sequenced was axillary lymph node tissue. This sequence originates from a female donor with breast cancer. Some clones in this sample may be carry-over from other donors' samples. V is TRBV7-3 and J is TRBJ1-1; D uncertain. CDR3 region: CASSSGSRNTEAFF. CDR3 nucleotides: TGTGCCAGCAGCTCCGGTTCCCGGAACACTGAAGCTTTCTTT.